The T cell receptor (beta chain) under discussion was sequenced for a study of post-analysis software for immune sequencing data. Broader study findings: Compared with controls, patients had more of 4 or 5 TRBV segments, including TRBV5-6, TRBV5-1 and TRBV20-1.

Details on this clonotype: Antigen: not known.

TCR beta cDNA libraries had unique molecular identifiers. TCRdb passed the PCR reads through MiXCR, listing each CDR3 protein once. The sample has almost 700,000 distinct CDR3 sequences; around 60% are singletons. Germline V gene data show CDR1 as SGHTA and CDR2 as FQGNSA. CDR3 length: 14 residues. The V end lost 5 bases, the J end lost 6 bases, and 16 bases lay between the germline ends. This TCR was sampled from a girl aged 2-10 years with multiple sclerosis. Sequencing input: blood. The gene calls are TRBV7-2 and TRBJ2-5; D unresolved. Here the CDR3 DNA reads TGTGCCAGCAGCCCGGACCCACTTCGCCAGACCCAGTACTTC. Residues: CASSPDPLRQTQYF.